This T cell receptor (beta chain) was found in a study of OX40 agonist ivuxolimab in advanced cancers. Regarding the research as a whole: Ivuxolimab was a fully human IgG2 agonistic monoclonal antibody targeting the costimulatory receptor OX40 (CD134). Intravenous ivuxolimab was administered to patients every 2 weeks at six dose levels: 0.01, 0.1, 0.3, 1.5, 3 and 10 mg/kg. Among the roughly 52 dose-escalation patients, around 20 had hepatocellular carcinoma, roughly 15 melanoma, 9 renal cell carcinoma and 9 head and neck cancer. A male proportion of 82.7% and a mean age of about 60 years, ranging from roughly 23 to 90, were recorded for the dose-escalation cohort. Prior anti-PD-1, anti-PD-L1 or anti-CTLA-4 therapy was permitted, and checkpoint inhibitors had been received by roughly 40% of dose-escalation patients. Partial responses occurred in three dose-escalation patients: two with cutaneous melanoma and one with hepatocellular carcinoma. The purpose of peripheral TCRbeta sequencing was to test whether ivuxolimab changed TCR sequence diversity and led to clonal T-cell expansion. The paper describes the monotherapy dose-escalation part (N ≈ 52 patients) of the phase I trial of ivuxolimab.

Patients with autoimmune disease history or receiving systemic immunosuppression were excluded from the trial. Peripheral blood for TCR sequencing was drawn from every dose cohort at baseline, at cycle 4 day 1 and at cycle 7 day 1. Samples were obtained from an open-label, multicenter, first-in-human phase I dose-escalation trial of ivuxolimab. Adults with locally advanced or metastatic melanoma, renal cell carcinoma, hepatocellular carcinoma or head and neck squamous cell carcinoma were enrolled in the trial. CD4+ and CD8+ T cells were sorted separately from peripheral blood before TCR sequencing. On this clone: The specificity of this receptor is unknown. No base quality values were provided; no much bigger clone lies one nucleotide off.

The germline V gene sets CDR1 to MDHEN and CDR2 to SYDVKM. Spanning cysteine to phenylalanine, the CDR3 consists of 12 amino acids. CDR3 DNA is the only sequence kept; it has 36 bases, read in frame from the first base. The junction carries 9 bases between V and J, which are trimmed by 7 bases and 5 bases respectively. For sequencing of the TCRbeta CDR3 region, genomic DNA was extracted from the sorted cells. TCRbeta CDR3 regions were sequenced using the immunoSEQ Assay. This immuneACCESS table, as held by TCRdb, lists in-frame sequences with V and J called but not all clones. Of the missing ones, under half trace to an unresolved V gene in checked studies; the others have no known cause. In all, the sample holds about 37,000 clones, and around 73% of those were seen once. The ten largest clonotypes hold 22% of the sample. Study-wide conclusions, independent of this receptor: Low levels of normalized T-cell clonal expansion were also seen in some patients who did not respond. The antigen specificity of the clonally expanded peripheral T cells was not determined. In partial responders in the 0.1-3.0 mg/kg groups, normalized peripheral clonal expansion was found to be among the lowest, especially among CD8+ T cells. Clonal expansion of both CD4+ and CD8+ blood T cells was observed from baseline to week 6 at doses 0.1 to 3.0 mg/kg. After ivuxolimab, CD8+ T cells had more expanded clones than CD4+ T cells on average.

This sequence uses TRBV28 and TRBJ1-5; confidence is insufficient to name the D gene. The sample in question was CD4+ or CD8+ T cells sorted from blood, obtained in a trial of the OX40 agonist ivuxolimab. This receptor was obtained from an adult with an advanced solid tumor such as melanoma, head and neck, liver or kidney cancer. The CDR3 protein is CASTYRYQPQHF. The base sequence is TGTGCCAGCACCTATAGGTATCAGCCCCAGCATTTT.